This TCR beta chain was obtained from a study of blood T cells in healthy people across ages (dated by TCRdb to the mid-2010s). Background for the entire study: In model experiments, roughly one uniquely barcoded TCR beta cDNA molecule per two T cells was captured by template switching. Two additional independent replicas of 1 million unique cDNA reads from the same blood draw were analyzed for two donors (one aged 18 to 30 and one aged 80 or older). Four age groups were formed from the donors: young (average approximately 15 years), middle-aged (less than 40), aged (62) and long-lived (more than 75). To avoid experimental bias, donors of different ages were distributed randomly across sequencing lanes. Using deep sequencing normalized with unique cDNA molecular identifiers, the study measured how TCR beta repertoire diversity changes with age.

The donors were some 39 Caucasian individuals from Russia, aged roughly 6 to 100 years, who were systemically healthy. Roughly 10 milliliters of peripheral blood were drawn from each donor into EDTA-treated Vacutainer tubes. Ficoll-Paque density-gradient centrifugation was used to isolate PBMCs, with at least 7 million per sample. Trizol reagent was used to extract total RNA from the PBMCs, yielding at least 5 micrograms per sample. For every donor, an aliquot of PBMCs went through flow cytometry to measure the percentages of naive CD45RAhigh/CD27high T cells. In regard to this clonotype: What this receptor recognizes is not known. Qualities for individual bases were not recorded, and no much larger clone is one base off.

Receptor amplification or capture employed 5' RACE. The reads were generated on an Illumina HiSeq 2500. A second PCR of about 7 to 12 cycles was performed with a sample-barcoded 5' primer and a J-beta primer mix. A template-switch 5' adaptor carrying 12 random nucleotides introduced a unique molecular identifier onto each TCR beta cDNA molecule. At least 2.5 million CDR3-containing paired-end reads were obtained from each sample. First-strand cDNA synthesis was performed from all RNA using the Mint cDNA synthesis kit, with priming by a TRBC-specific oligonucleotide. Following uracil-DNA glycosylase treatment, all cDNA underwent a first 18-cycle PCR with the universal primers M1SS and BC2_uni_R. Per the original workflow: For normalization, 1 million high-quality reads, each with a distinct molecular identifier, were randomly selected from each sample. Reads sharing molecular identifiers were discarded rather than binned into consensus sequences. MiTCR, set to a Q25 quality threshold and the strictest error-elimination algorithm, was used for CDR3 identification, clonotype clustering and error correction. A nonparametric unseen species model using Euler transformation provided a lower-bound estimate of total TCR beta diversity. TCRdb reprocessing: public reads trimmed at Q25 with fastp, clones called with MiXCR, in-frame beta chains kept. Rows matching on CDR3 protein sequence are summarized as one entry with the most common DNA and genes. In this record, the V and J calls reflect TCRdb's handling and not the investigators' own analysis. The table for this sample lists around 940,000 distinct CDR3 sequences; 51% of them were counted only once. The ten largest clones capture about 20% of the sample.

Paper-wide results and their limitations: Because profiling used bulk unsorted PBMCs, naive and antigen-experienced compartments could not be compared conclusively. Because the CMV infection status of the donors was unknown, age-related changes in expanded clonotypes may potentially have been confounded. Estimates of total diversity based on one million sequenced T cells were considered lower bounds and underestimates. As age increased, observed TCR beta diversity per million T cells dropped in a roughly linear way, and a significant reduction was already evident by age 40. The percentage of naive T cells measured by flow cytometry correlated strongly with observed TCR beta diversity. The long-lived group showed more naive CD4+ T cells, fewer expanded clones and increased TCR diversity than the aged group, suggesting age selection.

The sequence derives from a woman in her sixties or seventies in good health. Material for sequencing was blood.

At the DNA level, the sequence is TGTGCCAGCAGTTTCCGCCTCAGGTACGAGCAGTACTTC. Its translation is CASSFRLRYEQYF. In this chain, TRBV27 is recombined with TRBJ2-7; the D gene cannot be resolved reliably. The germline V gene (reference sequence) sets CDR1 to MNHEY and CDR2 to SMNVEV. V was cut back by 3 bases and J by 4 bases, leaving a gap of 10 bases between them. From the cysteine through the phenylalanine, the CDR3 covers 13 amino acids. Left in the record is the CDR3 DNA by itself, 39 bases read in frame from the first base.